This paragraph covers one T cell receptor beta chain sequence. Its antigen is still unknown. Nothing much larger sits one base from this clone, and base qualities are not available. The CDR3 contains 16 residues, cysteine and phenylalanine counted. The entry retains the CDR3 DNA only, 48 bases that are in frame from base 1. For CDR1 and CDR2, the germline V gene (reference sequence) lists MNHEY and SMNVEV. The germline V end is reduced by 4 bases and the J end by 6 bases; junction bases left unmatched: 6. TCRbeta CDR3 regions were amplified from genomic DNA using the immunoSEQ Assay, a bias-controlled multiplex PCR. For the original study's pipeline: Within the assay, amplification of reference gene primers was used to estimate how many nucleated cells each sample contained. To quantify the absolute abundance of each unique TCRbeta CDR3 rearrangement, sequence reads were collapsed and filtered. Productive Simpson clonality was computed per sample as the square root of Simpson's diversity index over productive rearrangements. Entries here come from immuneACCESS through TCRdb and include only in-frame sequences with V and J called. Some clones fail to appear in such tables; in the studies checked, an unresolved V gene covers under half of the shortfall, and the cause of the remainder is unknown. V, J and clone size are those of that table, while D and trimming were read from the DNA. This sample holds approximately 89,000 clones; 75% to 85% were observed only once. The ten largest clones capture 10% to 15% of the sample.

The sample is drawn from a study of blood T cell repertoires in COVID-19 (dated by TCRdb to about 2020). Notes on the research overall: Samples covering the acute and convalescent phases of COVID-19 were provided by collaborators in the United States, Italy and Spain. The material from the prospective study consisted of cDNA or gDNA derived from T cells, B-cell-depleted T cells, or PBMCs. Subjects who had been exposed to COVID-19, were actively infected with it, or had recovered from it provided the deeply sampled blood TCRbeta repertoires that made up the dataset. A freely available public database, intended as a resource for researchers studying the immune response to SARS-CoV-2, is where the repertoires were released. The samples were drawn from the first 160 participants of the ongoing ImmuneRACE study and from 950 to 1,500 subjects provided by 6 global collaborators. The sample metadata nearly always contained a de-identified subject ID, COVID-19 status, age in years and sex. Where HLA class I and class II types were available, the types were taken from metadata supplied by the sample provider, not from assay-based typing.

The investigation overall reported the following: The quantity of clinical and demographic metadata differed by source and by participant and was supplied without curation.

Whole blood was collected in K2EDTA tubes by collaborating institutions according to the institutions' own protocols. For TCRbeta analysis, collaborator samples were shipped as frozen whole blood, as isolated PBMCs, or as DNA extracted from either sample type. The chain is assembled from TRBV27 and TRBJ1-6; 10 bases in the junction line up with TRBD1. The sequenced sample was peripheral blood. The TCR sequence derives from a human donor in a cohort sampled during active COVID-19. The CDR3 corresponds to CASSSDRGTGNSPLHF. DNA sequence: TGTGCCAGCAGTTCGGACAGGGGGACTGGTAATTCACCCCTCCACTTT.